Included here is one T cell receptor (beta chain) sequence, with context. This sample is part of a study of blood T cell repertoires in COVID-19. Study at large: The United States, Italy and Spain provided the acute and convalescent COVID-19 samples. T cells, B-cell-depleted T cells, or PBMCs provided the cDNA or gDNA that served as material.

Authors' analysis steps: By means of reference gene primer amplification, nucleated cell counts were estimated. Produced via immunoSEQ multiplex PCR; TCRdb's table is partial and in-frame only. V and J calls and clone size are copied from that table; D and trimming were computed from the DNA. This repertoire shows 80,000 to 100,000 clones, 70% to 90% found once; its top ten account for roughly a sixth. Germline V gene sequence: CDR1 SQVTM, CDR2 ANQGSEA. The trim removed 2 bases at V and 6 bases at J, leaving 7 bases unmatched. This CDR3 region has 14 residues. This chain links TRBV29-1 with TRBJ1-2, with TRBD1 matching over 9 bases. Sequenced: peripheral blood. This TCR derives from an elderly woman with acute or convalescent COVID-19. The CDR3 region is CSVERGTGGNGYTF. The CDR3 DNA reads TGCAGCGTTGAAAGGGGAACAGGGGGCAATGGCTACACCTTC. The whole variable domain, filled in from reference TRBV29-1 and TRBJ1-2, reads SAVISQKPSRDICQRGTSLTIQCQVDSQVTMMFWYRQQPGQSLTLIATANQGSEATYESGFVIDKFPISRPNLTFSTLTVSNMSPEDSSIYLCSVERGTGGNGYTFGSGTRLTVV.